This entry describes one T cell receptor beta chain. No antigen is known for it. The CDR3 consists of 12 residues. Germline V gene sequence: CDR1 SEHNR, CDR2 FQNEAQ (reference sequence). Trimming removed 5 bases from V and 2 bases from J, with 7 bases in between. The sample is drawn from a study of T cell repertoires in cytomegalovirus infection. Points from the study as a whole: Identification of carriers of CMV plus the relevant HLA was achieved through cumulative public TCR beta family frequency.

In TCRdb, the reads were re-called with MiXCR into one record per CDR3 protein. Among approximately 220,000 distinct CDR3 sequences listed, 38% were seen once. The chain has TRBV7-9 and TRBJ2-7; D unclear. This TCR came from a human donor in good health (CMV status not recorded). Some clones in this sample may be carry-over from other donors' samples. The source material was CD8+ T cells from cultured PBMCs, sampled from culture after CMV antigen stimulation. DNA for the CDR3: TGTGCCAGCAGCCGGGTGCCCTACGAGCAGTACTTC. Amino acid sequence: CASSRVPYEQYF.